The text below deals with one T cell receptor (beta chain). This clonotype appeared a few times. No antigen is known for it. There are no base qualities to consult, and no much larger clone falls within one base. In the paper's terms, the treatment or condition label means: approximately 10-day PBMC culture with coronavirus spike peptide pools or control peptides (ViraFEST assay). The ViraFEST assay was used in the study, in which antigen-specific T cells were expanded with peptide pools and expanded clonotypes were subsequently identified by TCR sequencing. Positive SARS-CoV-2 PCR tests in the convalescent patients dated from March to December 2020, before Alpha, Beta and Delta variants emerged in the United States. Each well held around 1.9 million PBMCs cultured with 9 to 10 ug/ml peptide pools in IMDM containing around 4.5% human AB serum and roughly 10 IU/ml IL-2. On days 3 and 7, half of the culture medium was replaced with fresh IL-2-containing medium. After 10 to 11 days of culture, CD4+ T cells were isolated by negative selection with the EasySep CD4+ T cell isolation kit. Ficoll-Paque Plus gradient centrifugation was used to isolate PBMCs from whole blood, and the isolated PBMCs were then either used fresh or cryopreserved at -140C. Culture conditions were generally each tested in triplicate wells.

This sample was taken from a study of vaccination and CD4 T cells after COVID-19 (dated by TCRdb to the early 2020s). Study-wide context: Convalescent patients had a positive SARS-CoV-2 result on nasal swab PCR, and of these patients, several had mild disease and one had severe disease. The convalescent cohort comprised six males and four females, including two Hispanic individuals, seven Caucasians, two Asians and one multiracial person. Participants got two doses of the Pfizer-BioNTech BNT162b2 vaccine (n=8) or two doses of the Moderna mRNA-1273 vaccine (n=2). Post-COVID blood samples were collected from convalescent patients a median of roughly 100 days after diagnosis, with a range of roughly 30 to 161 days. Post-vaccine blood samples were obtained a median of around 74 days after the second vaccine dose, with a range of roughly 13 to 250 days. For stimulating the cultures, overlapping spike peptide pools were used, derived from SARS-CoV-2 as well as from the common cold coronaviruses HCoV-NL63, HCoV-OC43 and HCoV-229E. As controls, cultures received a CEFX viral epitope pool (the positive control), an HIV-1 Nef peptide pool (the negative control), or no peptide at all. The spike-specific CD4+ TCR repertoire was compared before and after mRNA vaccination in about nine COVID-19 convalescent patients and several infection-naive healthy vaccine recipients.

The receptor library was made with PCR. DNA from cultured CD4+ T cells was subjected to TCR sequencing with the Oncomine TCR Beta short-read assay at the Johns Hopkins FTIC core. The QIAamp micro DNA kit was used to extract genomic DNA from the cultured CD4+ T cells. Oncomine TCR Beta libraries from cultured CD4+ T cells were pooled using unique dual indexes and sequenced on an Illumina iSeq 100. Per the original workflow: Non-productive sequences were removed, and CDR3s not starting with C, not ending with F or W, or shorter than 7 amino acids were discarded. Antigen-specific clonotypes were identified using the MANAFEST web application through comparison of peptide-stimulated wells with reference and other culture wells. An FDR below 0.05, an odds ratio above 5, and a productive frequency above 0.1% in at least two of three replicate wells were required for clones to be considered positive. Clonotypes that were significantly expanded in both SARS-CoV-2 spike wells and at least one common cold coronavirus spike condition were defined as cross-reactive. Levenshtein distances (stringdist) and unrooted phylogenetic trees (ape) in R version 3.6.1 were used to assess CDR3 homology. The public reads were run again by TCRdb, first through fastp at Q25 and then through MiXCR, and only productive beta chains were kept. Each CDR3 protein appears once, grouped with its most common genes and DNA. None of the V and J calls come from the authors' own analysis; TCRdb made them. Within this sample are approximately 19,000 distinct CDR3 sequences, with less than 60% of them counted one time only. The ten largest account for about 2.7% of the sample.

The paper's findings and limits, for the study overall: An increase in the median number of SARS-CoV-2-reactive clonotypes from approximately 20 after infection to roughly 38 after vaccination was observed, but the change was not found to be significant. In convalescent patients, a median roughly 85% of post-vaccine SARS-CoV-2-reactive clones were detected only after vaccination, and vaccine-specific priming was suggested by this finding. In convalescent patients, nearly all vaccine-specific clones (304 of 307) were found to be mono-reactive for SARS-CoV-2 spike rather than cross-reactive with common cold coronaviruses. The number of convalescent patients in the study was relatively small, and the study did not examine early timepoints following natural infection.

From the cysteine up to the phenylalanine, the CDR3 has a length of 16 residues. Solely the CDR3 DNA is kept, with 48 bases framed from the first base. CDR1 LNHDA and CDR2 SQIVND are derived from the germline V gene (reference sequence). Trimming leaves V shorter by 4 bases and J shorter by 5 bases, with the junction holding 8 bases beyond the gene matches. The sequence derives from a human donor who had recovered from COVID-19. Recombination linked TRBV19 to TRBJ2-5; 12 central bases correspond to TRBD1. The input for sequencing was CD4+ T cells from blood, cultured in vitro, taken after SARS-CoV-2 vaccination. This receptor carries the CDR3 CASSTAGQGARETQYF. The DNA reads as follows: TGTGCCAGTAGTACCGCGGGACAGGGGGCGCGCGAGACCCAGTACTTC.